This is a list of T cell receptor beta chains from one sample in a study of molecular identifiers for immune sequencing clone quantification. TCRdb independently ran MiXCR on the PCR reads; one entry per CDR3 protein. In the table there are just over 35,000 distinct CDR3 sequences, 15% to 20% of which are singletons. Sequencing was done on a sample of naive CD8+ T cells from blood, with Jurkat cell RNA spiked in. The source of these receptors is a human donor in good health. Some libraries in this study had Jurkat cell RNA spiked in. CDR3s include the opening cysteine and the closing phenylalanine or tryptophan. The D gene is left open where the match is weak. Some rows mark clone size as missing; the rest say once, few, many or name a class of expanded clone.

CDR3aa: CAISESTTPGYEQYF
CDR3nt: TGTGCCATCAGTGAGTCGACTACCCCCGGCTACGAGCAGTACTTC
j_gene: TRBJ2-7
abundance: many
v_gene: TRBV10-3
d_gene: -

CDR3aa: CASSLGQPNQPQHF
CDR3nt: TGTGCCAGCAGTTTGGGTCAGCCAAATCAGCCCCAGCATTTT
j_gene: TRBJ1-5
abundance: many
v_gene: TRBV27
d_gene: -

CDR3aa: CAGSPGTGSSYEQYF
CDR3nt: TGTGCCGGTAGTCCGGGGACAGGGAGCTCCTACGAGCAGTACTTC
j_gene: TRBJ2-7
abundance: once
v_gene: TRBV19
d_gene: TRBD1

CDR3aa: CASSQDLIVVDSETQYF
CDR3nt: TGTGCCAGCAGCCAAGATTTGATAGTTGTAGATTCGGAGACCCAGTACTTC
j_gene: TRBJ2-5
abundance: many
v_gene: TRBV3-1
d_gene: -

CDR3aa: CASSFGVLTEAFF
CDR3nt: TGTGCCAGCAGTTTTGGGGTATTAACTGAAGCTTTCTTT
j_gene: TRBJ1-1
abundance: few
v_gene: TRBV12-3/TRBV12-4
d_gene: -

CDR3aa: CASRAGKMINEQFF
CDR3nt: TGTGCCAGCAGAGCGGGCAAGATGATCAATGAGCAGTTCTTC
j_gene: TRBJ2-1
abundance: -
v_gene: TRBV6-1
d_gene: -

CDR3aa: CASSFLTGYNEQFF
CDR3nt: TGTGCCAGCAGTTTTCTGACAGGGTACAATGAGCAGTTCTTC
j_gene: TRBJ2-1
abundance: many
v_gene: TRBV28
d_gene: TRBD1

CDR3aa: CASSSGLNTDTQYF
CDR3nt: TGTGCCAGCAGTTCCGGACTCAACACAGATACGCAGTATTTT
j_gene: TRBJ2-3
abundance: many
v_gene: TRBV27
d_gene: -

CDR3aa: CASSYGTTSTDTQYF
CDR3nt: TGTGCCAGCAGCTACGGGACTACTAGCACAGATACGCAGTATTTT
j_gene: TRBJ2-3
abundance: many
v_gene: TRBV7-9
d_gene: TRBD2

CDR3aa: CASSWLTGTDTQYF
CDR3nt: TGTGCCAGCAGTTGGCTGACCGGCACAGATACGCAGTATTTT
j_gene: TRBJ2-3
abundance: few
v_gene: TRBV6-6
d_gene: -

CDR3aa: CASSHGLAPRTDTQYF
CDR3nt: TGCGCCAGCAGCCATGGACTAGCTCCTCGCACAGATACGCAGTATTTT
j_gene: TRBJ2-3
abundance: many
v_gene: TRBV4-1
d_gene: TRBD2

CDR3aa: CASSAYRGPGNEQYF
CDR3nt: TGTGCCAGCAGCGCATACAGGGGGCCGGGAAACGAGCAGTACTTC
j_gene: TRBJ2-7
abundance: few
v_gene: TRBV11-2
d_gene: TRBD1

CDR3aa: CASSQAARGLGGTEAFF
CDR3nt: TGCGCCAGCAGCCAAGCGGCTAGGGGGCTCGGTGGCACTGAAGCTTTCTTT
j_gene: TRBJ1-1
abundance: few
v_gene: TRBV4-3
d_gene: TRBD1

CDR3aa: CASSTGEGTSGGATGTQYF
CDR3nt: TGTGCCAGCAGCACCGGGGAGGGGACTAGCGGGGGGGCCACAGGTACGCAGTATTTT
j_gene: TRBJ2-3
abundance: -
v_gene: TRBV7-9
d_gene: TRBD2

CDR3aa: CSANPPMAVSYNEQFF
CDR3nt: TGCAGTGCTAACCCACCAATGGCGGTCTCCTACAATGAGCAGTTCTTC
j_gene: TRBJ2-1
abundance: many
v_gene: TRBV20-1
d_gene: -

CDR3aa: CASSFGPEAYTDTQYF
CDR3nt: TGTGCCAGCAGCTTTGGCCCTGAGGCCTACACAGATACGCAGTATTTT
j_gene: TRBJ2-3
abundance: many
v_gene: TRBV5-4
d_gene: -

CDR3aa: CASSLYGGPTDTQYF
CDR3nt: TGTGCCAGCAGTTTATATGGGGGGCCCACAGATACGCAGTATTTT
j_gene: TRBJ2-3
abundance: many
v_gene: TRBV27
d_gene: -

CDR3aa: CSVVKPGANVLTF
CDR3nt: TGCAGCGTTGTCAAGCCTGGGGCCAACGTCCTGACTTTC
j_gene: TRBJ2-6
abundance: medium-sized
v_gene: TRBV29-1
d_gene: -

CDR3aa: CASSPPSGATDTQYF
CDR3nt: TGTGCCAGCTCACCACCGAGCGGGGCCACAGATACGCAGTATTTT
j_gene: TRBJ2-3
abundance: many
v_gene: TRBV18
d_gene: TRBD2

CDR3aa: CASSQASRLAGGPDTQYF
CDR3nt: TGTGCCAGCAGCCAAGCATCAAGACTAGCGGGAGGACCAGATACGCAGTATTTT
j_gene: TRBJ2-3
abundance: many
v_gene: TRBV3-1
d_gene: TRBD2

CDR3aa: CASSRASTDTQYF
CDR3nt: TGTGCCAGTAGTAGGGCTAGCACAGATACGCAGTATTTT
j_gene: TRBJ2-3
abundance: many
v_gene: TRBV19
d_gene: -

CDR3aa: CASSLAASVGRTQYF
CDR3nt: TGTGCCAGCAGCTTGGCGGCTAGCGTGGGGAGAACGCAGTATTTT
j_gene: TRBJ2-3
abundance: many
v_gene: TRBV5-5
d_gene: -

CDR3aa: CASSLSGDTEAFF
CDR3nt: TGTGCCAGCAGTTTAAGTGGTGACACTGAAGCTTTCTTT
j_gene: TRBJ1-1
abundance: many
v_gene: TRBV27
d_gene: -

CDR3aa: CSARMRLAGTYEQYF
CDR3nt: TGCAGTGCTAGGATGCGGCTAGCGGGGACCTACGAGCAGTACTTC
j_gene: TRBJ2-7
abundance: many
v_gene: TRBV20-1
d_gene: TRBD2

CDR3aa: CASRTTVQETQYF
CDR3nt: TGTGCCAGCAGAACTACGGTCCAAGAGACCCAGTACTTC
j_gene: TRBJ2-5
abundance: many
v_gene: TRBV25-1
d_gene: -

CDR3aa: CAINNGTSNSNEQFF
CDR3nt: TGTGCCATCAATAATGGGACTAGCAACTCAAATGAGCAGTTCTTC
j_gene: TRBJ2-1
abundance: -
v_gene: TRBV10-3
d_gene: TRBD2

CDR3aa: CASSLALLDRGDIQYF
CDR3nt: TGTGCCAGCAGTTTAGCGCTACTGGACAGGGGAGACATTCAGTACTTC
j_gene: TRBJ2-4
abundance: many
v_gene: TRBV12-3/TRBV12-4
d_gene: TRBD1

CDR3aa: CSASAGGQPQHF
CDR3nt: TGCAGTGCGAGCGCGGGCGGTCAGCCCCAGCATTTT
j_gene: TRBJ1-5
abundance: many
v_gene: TRBV20-1
d_gene: -

CDR3aa: CASSDPGSDEQHF
CDR3nt: TGTGCCAGCAGTGACCCAGGTTCAGACGAGCAGCACTTC
j_gene: TRBJ2-7
abundance: -
v_gene: TRBV2
d_gene: -

CDR3aa: CASSNSYEQYF
CDR3nt: TGTGCCAGTAGTAACTCCTACGAGCAGTACTTC
j_gene: TRBJ2-7
abundance: many
v_gene: TRBV19
d_gene: -

CDR3aa: CASSLTGGTEAFF
CDR3nt: TGTGCCAGCAGTCTTACAGGGGGCACTGAAGCTTTCTTT
j_gene: TRBJ1-1
abundance: -
v_gene: TRBV2
d_gene: TRBD1

CDR3aa: CASSYIQGHQPQHF
CDR3nt: TGTGCCAGCAGTTATATTCAGGGGCATCAGCCCCAGCATTTT
j_gene: TRBJ1-5
abundance: many
v_gene: TRBV6-2/TRBV6-3
d_gene: -

CDR3aa: CASSHPSYNEQFF
CDR3nt: TGCGCCAGCAGCCACCCGTCCTACAATGAGCAGTTCTTC
j_gene: TRBJ2-1
abundance: many
v_gene: TRBV4-1
d_gene: -

CDR3aa: CASSQTLAGPWDEQFF
CDR3nt: TGCGCCAGCAGCCAAACTCTAGCGGGTCCCTGGGATGAGCAGTTCTTC
j_gene: TRBJ2-1
abundance: many
v_gene: TRBV4-3
d_gene: TRBD2

CDR3aa: CASSSPRGRNTGELFF
CDR3nt: TGTGCCAGCAGCTCGCCGCGGGGGCGGAACACCGGGGAGCTGTTTTTT
j_gene: TRBJ2-2
abundance: many
v_gene: TRBV7-6
d_gene: -

CDR3aa: CASSPIQGVNTEAFF
CDR3nt: TGTGCCAGCAGCCCGATACAGGGGGTGAACACTGAAGCTTTCTTT
j_gene: TRBJ1-1
abundance: many
v_gene: TRBV7-2
d_gene: TRBD1

CDR3aa: CASSAGTGVYGYTF
CDR3nt: TGTGCCAGCAGTGCCGGGACAGGGGTCTATGGCTACACCTTC
j_gene: TRBJ1-2
abundance: many
v_gene: TRBV12-3/TRBV12-4
d_gene: TRBD1

CDR3aa: CAIKAGGNTDTQYF
CDR3nt: TGTGCCATCAAAGCGGGAGGGAACACAGATACGCAGTATTTT
j_gene: TRBJ2-3
abundance: many
v_gene: TRBV10-3
d_gene: TRBD2

CDR3aa: CSAGTQREPGELFF
CDR3nt: TGCAGCGCCGGAACCCAGCGGGAGCCCGGGGAGCTGTTTTTT
j_gene: TRBJ2-2
abundance: many
v_gene: TRBV29-1
d_gene: TRBD2

CDR3aa: CASTLFRGPEEELFF
CDR3nt: TGTGCCAGCACCCTGTTTAGGGGGCCAGAAGAGGAGCTGTTTTTT
j_gene: TRBJ2-2
abundance: -
v_gene: TRBV7-6
d_gene: TRBD1

CDR3aa: CASSQDRVATEAFF
CDR3nt: TGCGCCAGCAGCCAAGACAGGGTGGCCACTGAAGCTTTCTTT
j_gene: TRBJ1-1
abundance: medium-sized
v_gene: TRBV4-3
d_gene: -

CDR3aa: CASSFPPGDRATEQYF
CDR3nt: TGTGCCAGCAGCTTCCCCCCGGGGGACAGGGCTACCGAGCAGTACTTC
j_gene: TRBJ2-7
abundance: few
v_gene: TRBV7-9
d_gene: TRBD1

CDR3aa: CASSYDGLVETQYF
CDR3nt: TGTGCCAGCAGTTACGACGGACTAGTCGAGACCCAGTACTTC
j_gene: TRBJ2-5
abundance: many
v_gene: TRBV6-6
d_gene: TRBD2